What follows are 16 T cell receptor beta chains derived from one specimen sequenced in a study of blood T cells in healthy people across ages. A second PCR, run for roughly 7 to 12 cycles, used a sample-barcoded 5' primer plus a J-beta primer mix. Each CDR3 protein gets one entry after TCRdb re-called the 5' RACE reads with MiXCR. The sample holds about 1.6 million distinct CDR3 sequences, roughly 30% seen once. Sequenced: blood. The receptors were sampled from a woman in her twenties or thirties in good health.

This chain connects TRBV3-1 to TRBJ2-5; 8 bases fit TRBD2. V dropped 5 bases and J dropped 5; count of bases not matched to a gene: 13. Germline-derived CDR1 and CDR2 are LGHDT and YNNKEL (reference sequence). This CDR3 spans 16 amino acids. The CDR3 sequence is CASSGSKRGRLETQYF. The CDR3 DNA follows: TGTGCCAGCAGCGGATCTAAGCGGGGGCGCCTTGAGACCCAGTACTTC.

The chain joins TRBV11-2 to TRBJ2-7; D call uncertain. The CDR3 length is 13 residues. Germline V gene lookup returns CDR1 SGHAT and CDR2 FQNNGV. Trimming cost V 5 bases and J 5 bases, with 13 bases left between them. CDR3 DNA: TGTGCCAGCAGCATCAGCCCGCCTGACGAGCAGTACTTC. This sequence encodes CASSISPPDEQYF.

The chain is built from TRBV6-6 and TRBJ2-3; no firm D call. V was cut by 2 bases and J by 2 bases, with 5 bases left in between. The germline V gene encodes CDR1 MNHNY and CDR2 SVGAGI (reference sequence). The CDR3 is made up of 13 amino acids. CDR3 in amino acids: CASSYPNTDTQYF. The CDR3 region has the DNA TGTGCCAGCAGTTACCCGAACACAGATACGCAGTATTTT.

The J gene is TRBJ1-2, the V gene TRBV6-6; D ambiguous. The CDR3 extends over 12 amino acids. Germline V lookup: CDR1 MNHNY, CDR2 SVGAGI (reference sequence). V was clipped by 6 bases and J by 4 bases, with 9 bases between them. CDR3 protein: CASSPISYGYTF. The CDR3 bases are TGTGCCAGCAGCCCCATTTCCTATGGCTACACCTTC.

This chain links TRBV28 with TRBJ2-5; tentative D call: TRBD2 (6 bases). V lost 5 bases and J 1 base, leaving 14 bases between the germline ends. The CDR3 runs to 15 residues. Germline CDR1 MDHEN, CDR2 SYDVKM. CDR3 in DNA: TGTGCCAGCAGTCTACTTTTTAGCGGCCAAGAGACCCAGTACTTC. Protein sequence: CASSLLFSGQETQYF.

This clonotype was counted a few times. This CDR3 reads CASRIQERGDEQFF. CDR3 nucleotide sequence: TGTGCCAGCAGGATCCAAGAGCGGGGAGATGAGCAGTTCTTC. The chain is built from TRBV2 and TRBJ2-1; 7 bases are a match to TRBD2. V was pared by 6 bases and J by 8 bases, with 10 bases of the junction left unmatched. The CDR3 consists of 14 residues. Germline assignment: CDR1 SNHLY and CDR2 FYNNEI.

This clonotype was detected only a few times. At one end, the junction sequence differs from germline, possibly due to a read error. V is TRBV7-2 and J is TRBJ2-3, with 10 bases lining up with TRBD2. There are 17 residues in the CDR3. Germline-derived CDR1 and CDR2 are SGHTA and FQGNSA. CDR3 DNA: TGTGTCAGCAGCTTAGCACCCAGCGGGGGGGCTCGAGATACGCAGTATTTT. Its translation is CVSSLAPSGGARDTQYF.

V and J are TRBV11-1 and TRBJ2-3; a weak D match, TRBD2 (6 bases). Per the germline V gene, CDR1 is SGHAT and CDR2 is FQDESV (reference sequence). This CDR3 is 15 amino acids long. Trimming took 5 bases from V and 2 from J, leaving 14 bases between them. The DNA of the CDR3 is TGTGCCAGCAGCCCTAGGGCGGGGCTCACAGATACGCAGTATTTT. Protein: CASSPRAGLTDTQYF. The variable domain in full, with the rest retrieved from reference TRBV11-1 and TRBJ2-3, is EAEVAQSPRYKITEKSQAVAFWCDPISGHATLYWYRQILGQGPELLVQFQDESVVDDSQLPKDRFSAERLKGVDSTLKIQPAELGDSAMYLCASSPRAGLTDTQYFGPGTRLTVL.

V usage is TRBV12-3 or TRBV12-4 and J usage is TRBJ2-1; 11 nucleotides line up with TRBD2. This CDR3 region has 15 residues. Losses at the gene ends were 9 bases for V and 4 bases for J; bases not matched to a gene: 8. Written as DNA, the CDR3 is TGTGCCAGTAGGGAGGGACTAGCGGTGTACAATGAGCAGTTCTTC. Protein: CASREGLAVYNEQFF.

V is TRBV18 and J is TRBJ2-7; 7 nucleotides align to TRBD2. This CDR3 is built from 16 residues. The junction had 7 bases not matched to a gene; V was cut back by 0 bases and J by 2 bases. CDR1 KGHSH and CDR2 LQKENI come from the germline V gene. This chain's CDR3 is CASSPPRGGGTYEQYF. CDR3 bases: TGTGCCAGCTCACCACCCCGTGGCGGGGGAACCTACGAGCAGTACTTC.

The chain couples TRBV20-1 to TRBJ2-3, with 7 bases fitting TRBD1. There are 18 residues in the CDR3. J lost 4 bases, V lost 0 bases, and 16 bases had no gene match. Germline-derived CDR1 and CDR2 are DFQATT and SNEGSKA (reference sequence). CDR3: CSARDRYRGLSVPDTQYF. The CDR3 bases are TGCAGTGCTAGAGATCGCTACAGGGGCCTTTCGGTCCCAGATACGCAGTATTTT.

The chain is built from TRBV12-3 or TRBV12-4 and TRBJ2-7; D not certain. Trimming removed 8 bases at V and 6 bases at J, with 20 bases between. CDR3 length equals 14 residues. CDR3 sequence (DNA): TGTGCCAGCCAAACTTACTCTGGGTTCAGCGAGCAGTACTTC. Translation: CASQTYSGFSEQYF.

The chain couples TRBV12-3 or TRBV12-4 to TRBJ2-1; tentative D call: TRBD1 (6 bases). This CDR3 has 13 amino acids. V dropped 8 bases and J dropped 2 bases, with 10 bases sitting between them. CDR3 amino acids: CASQGSTYNEQFF. The CDR3 DNA follows: TGTGCCAGCCAGGGGAGTACCTACAATGAGCAGTTCTTC.

This clonotype has just a few counts. J is TRBJ2-5 and V is TRBV2; weak D call: TRBD2 (5 bases). CDR1 is SNHLY, CDR2 FYNNEI, per germline. The CDR3 length is 15 residues. Trimming took off 5 bases at V and 1 base at J, with 14 bases between the two ends. DNA of the CDR3: TGTGCCAGCAGTTTTTCCGGGGTCCCCCAAGAGACCCAGTACTTC. Its protein product is CASSFSGVPQETQYF.

The chain joins TRBV27 to TRBJ1-1; no reliable D call. Germline CDR1 reads MNHEY; CDR2 reads SMNVEV (reference sequence). The germline V and J ends were trimmed by 5 bases and 3 bases, with 7 bases remaining between them. The CDR3 has 12 residues. This CDR3 reads CASSTVYTEAFF. In nucleotides, the CDR3 is TGTGCCAGCAGTACAGTGTACACTGAAGCTTTCTTT.

The chain recombines TRBV25-1 with TRBJ1-1; D is perhaps TRBD1 (5 bases). Germline CDR1 is MGHDK and CDR2 is SYGVNS. V was shortened by 4 bases and J by 8 bases, with 8 bases between the two germline ends. The CDR3 is made up of 11 amino acids. The CDR3 nucleotides are TGTGCCAGCAGTGTCGGGGCGGAAGCTTTCTTT. As protein: CASSVGAEAFF.